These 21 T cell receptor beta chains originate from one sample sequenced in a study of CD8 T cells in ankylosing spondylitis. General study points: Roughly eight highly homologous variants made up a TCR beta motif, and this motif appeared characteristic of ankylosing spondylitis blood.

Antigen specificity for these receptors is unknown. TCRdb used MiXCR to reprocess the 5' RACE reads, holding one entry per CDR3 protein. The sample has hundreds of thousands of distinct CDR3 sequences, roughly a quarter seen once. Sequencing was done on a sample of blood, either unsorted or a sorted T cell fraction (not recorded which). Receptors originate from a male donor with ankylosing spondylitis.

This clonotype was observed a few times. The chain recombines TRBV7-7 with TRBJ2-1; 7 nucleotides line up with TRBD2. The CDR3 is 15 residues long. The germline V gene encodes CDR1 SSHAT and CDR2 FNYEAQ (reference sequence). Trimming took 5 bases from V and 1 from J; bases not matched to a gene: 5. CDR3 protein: CASSKEAGSYNEQFF. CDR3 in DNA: TGTGCCAGCAGCAAAGAAGCGGGATCCTACAATGAGCAGTTCTTC.

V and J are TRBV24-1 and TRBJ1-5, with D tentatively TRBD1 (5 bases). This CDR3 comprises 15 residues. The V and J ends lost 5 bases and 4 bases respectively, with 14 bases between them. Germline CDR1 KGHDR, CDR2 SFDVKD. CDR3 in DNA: TGTGCCACCAGTGTTTCCGGGGACGGGAATCAGCCCCAGCATTTT. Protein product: CATSVSGDGNQPQHF.

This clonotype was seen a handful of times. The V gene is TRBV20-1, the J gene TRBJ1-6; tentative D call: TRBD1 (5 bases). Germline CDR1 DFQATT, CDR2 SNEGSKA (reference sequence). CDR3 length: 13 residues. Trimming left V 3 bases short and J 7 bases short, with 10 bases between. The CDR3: CSASQGWNSPLHF. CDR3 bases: TGCAGTGCTAGTCAGGGTTGGAATTCACCCCTCCACTTT.

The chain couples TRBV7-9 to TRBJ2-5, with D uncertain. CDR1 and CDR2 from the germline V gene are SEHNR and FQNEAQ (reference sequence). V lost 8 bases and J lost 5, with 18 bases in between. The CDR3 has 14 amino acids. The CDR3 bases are TGTGCCAGCCATACCCCCACGGGCTTGGAGACCCAGTACTTC. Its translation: CASHTPTGLETQYF.

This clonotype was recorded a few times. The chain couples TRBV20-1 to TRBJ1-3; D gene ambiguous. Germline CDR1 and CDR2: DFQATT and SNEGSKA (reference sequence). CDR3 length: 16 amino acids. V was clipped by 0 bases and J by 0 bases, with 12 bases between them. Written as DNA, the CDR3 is TGCAGTGCTAGAGATCCAGCCTCAGGCTCTGGAAACACCATATATTTT. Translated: CSARDPASGSGNTIYF.

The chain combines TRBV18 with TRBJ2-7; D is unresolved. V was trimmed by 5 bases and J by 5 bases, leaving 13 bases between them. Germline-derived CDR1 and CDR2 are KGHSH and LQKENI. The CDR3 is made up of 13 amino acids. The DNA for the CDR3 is TGTGCCAGCTCAGCATCGGGCTTGGACGAGCAGTACTTC. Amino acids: CASSASGLDEQYF.

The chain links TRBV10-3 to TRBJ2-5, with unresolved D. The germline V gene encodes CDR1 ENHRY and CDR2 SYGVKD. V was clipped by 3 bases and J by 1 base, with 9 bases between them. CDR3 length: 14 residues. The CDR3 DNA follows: TGTGCCATCAGTGACCCGCTAGGCCAAGAGACCCAGTACTTC. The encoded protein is CAISDPLGQETQYF.

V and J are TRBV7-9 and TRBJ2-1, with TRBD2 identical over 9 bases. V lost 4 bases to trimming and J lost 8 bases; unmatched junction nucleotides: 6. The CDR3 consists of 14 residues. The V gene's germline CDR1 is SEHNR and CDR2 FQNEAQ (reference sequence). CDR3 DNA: TGTGCCAGCAGCTGGGCTAGCGGGAACTATGAGCAGTTCTTC. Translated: CASSWASGNYEQFF.

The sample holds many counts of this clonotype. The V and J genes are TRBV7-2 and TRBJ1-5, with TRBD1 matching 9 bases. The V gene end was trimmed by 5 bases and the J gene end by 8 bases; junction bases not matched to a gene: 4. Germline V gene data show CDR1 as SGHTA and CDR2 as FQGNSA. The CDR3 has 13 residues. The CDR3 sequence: CASSQQGAEPQHF. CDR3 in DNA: TGTGCCAGCAGCCAACAGGGGGCCGAGCCCCAGCATTTT.

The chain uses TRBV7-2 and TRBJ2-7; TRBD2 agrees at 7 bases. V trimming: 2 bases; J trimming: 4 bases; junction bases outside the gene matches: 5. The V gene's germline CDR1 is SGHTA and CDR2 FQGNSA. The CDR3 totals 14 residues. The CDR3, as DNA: TGTGCCAGCAGCTTATCGGGAGGCGGGTACGAGCAGTACTTC. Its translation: CASSLSGGGYEQYF.

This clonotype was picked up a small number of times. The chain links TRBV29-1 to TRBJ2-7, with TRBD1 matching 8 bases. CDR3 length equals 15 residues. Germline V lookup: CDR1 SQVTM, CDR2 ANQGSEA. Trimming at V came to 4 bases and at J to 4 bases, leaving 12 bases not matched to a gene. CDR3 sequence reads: CSVVLPGGNRYEQYV. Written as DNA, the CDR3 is TGCAGCGTTGTATTGCCAGGGGGCAATAGGTACGAGCAGTACGTC.

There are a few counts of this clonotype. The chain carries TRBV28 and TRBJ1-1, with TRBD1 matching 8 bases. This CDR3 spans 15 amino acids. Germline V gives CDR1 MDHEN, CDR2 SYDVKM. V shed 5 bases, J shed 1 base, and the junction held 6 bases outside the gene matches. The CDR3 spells CASSTTGDGNTEAFF. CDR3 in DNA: TGTGCCAGCAGTACGACAGGGGATGGGAACACTGAAGCTTTCTTT.

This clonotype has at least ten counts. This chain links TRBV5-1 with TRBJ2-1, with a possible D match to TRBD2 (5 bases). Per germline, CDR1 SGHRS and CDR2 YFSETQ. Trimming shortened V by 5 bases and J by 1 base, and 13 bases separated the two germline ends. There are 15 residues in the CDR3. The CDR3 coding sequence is TGCGCCAGCAGGGACGAGGGTTTGTCCTACAATGAGCAGTTCTTC. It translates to CASRDEGLSYNEQFF.

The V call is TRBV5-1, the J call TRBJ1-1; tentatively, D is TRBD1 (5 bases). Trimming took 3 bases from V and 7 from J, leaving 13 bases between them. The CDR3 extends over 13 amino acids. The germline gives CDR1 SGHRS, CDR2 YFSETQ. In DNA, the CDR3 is TGCGCCAGCAGCTCGCTAGGGGATTATGAAGCTTTCTTT. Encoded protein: CASSSLGDYEAFF. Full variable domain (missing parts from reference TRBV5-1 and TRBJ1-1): KAGVTQTPRYLIKTRGQQVTLSCSPISGHRSVSWYQQTPGQGLQFLFEYFSETQRNKGNFPGRFSGRQFSNSRSEMNVSTLELGDSALYLCASSSLGDYEAFFGQGTRLTVV.

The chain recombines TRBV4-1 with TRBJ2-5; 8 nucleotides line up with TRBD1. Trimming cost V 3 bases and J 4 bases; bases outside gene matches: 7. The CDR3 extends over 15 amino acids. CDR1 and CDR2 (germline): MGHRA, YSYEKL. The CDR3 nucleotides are TGCGCCAGCAGCCATAGGACAGGGAGAGGAGAGACCCAGTACTTC. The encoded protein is CASSHRTGRGETQYF.

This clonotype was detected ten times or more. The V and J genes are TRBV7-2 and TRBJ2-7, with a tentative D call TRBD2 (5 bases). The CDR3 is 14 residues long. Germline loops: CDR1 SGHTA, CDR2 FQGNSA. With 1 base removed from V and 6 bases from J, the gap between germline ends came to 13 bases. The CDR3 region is CASSLGVSGIEQYF. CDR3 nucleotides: TGTGCCAGCAGCTTAGGGGTCTCCGGGATCGAGCAGTACTTC. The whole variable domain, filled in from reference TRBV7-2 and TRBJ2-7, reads GAGVSQSPSNKVTEKGKDVELRCDPISGHTALYWYRQSLGQGLEFLIYFQGNSAPDKSGLPSDRFSAERTGGSVSTLTIQRTQQEDSAVYLCASSLGVSGIEQYFGPGTRLTVT.

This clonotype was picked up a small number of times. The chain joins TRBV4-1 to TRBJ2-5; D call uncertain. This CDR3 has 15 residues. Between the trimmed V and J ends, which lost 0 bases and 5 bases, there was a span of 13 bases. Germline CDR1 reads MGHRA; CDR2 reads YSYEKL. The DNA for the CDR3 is TGCGCCAGCAGCCAAGATGACTCACGTGGGGAGACCCAGTACTTC. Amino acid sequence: CASSQDDSRGETQYF.

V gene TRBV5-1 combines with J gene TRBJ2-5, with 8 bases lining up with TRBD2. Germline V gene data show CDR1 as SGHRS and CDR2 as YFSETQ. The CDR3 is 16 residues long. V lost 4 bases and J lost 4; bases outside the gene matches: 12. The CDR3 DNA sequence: TGCGCCAGCAGCACGGGAGCGGGAGCTTTTGGAGAGACCCAGTACTTC. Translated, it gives CASSTGAGAFGETQYF.

The CDR3 region has the DNA TGTGCCATCAGTGGCCCCGGGAACTCCTACAATGAGCAGTTCTTC. Protein product: CAISGPGNSYNEQFF. The chain couples TRBV10-3 to TRBJ2-1, with a tentative D call TRBD2 (5 bases). V was shortened by 4 bases and J by 0 bases, with 10 bases between the two germline ends. Germline CDR1 and CDR2: ENHRY and SYGVKD. CDR3 length equals 15 residues.

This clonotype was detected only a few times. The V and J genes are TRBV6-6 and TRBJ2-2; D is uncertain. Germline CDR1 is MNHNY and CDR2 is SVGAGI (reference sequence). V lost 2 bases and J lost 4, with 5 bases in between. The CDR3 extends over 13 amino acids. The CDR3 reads CASSYGPTGELFF. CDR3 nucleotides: TGTGCCAGCAGTTACGGACCCACCGGGGAGCTGTTTTTT.

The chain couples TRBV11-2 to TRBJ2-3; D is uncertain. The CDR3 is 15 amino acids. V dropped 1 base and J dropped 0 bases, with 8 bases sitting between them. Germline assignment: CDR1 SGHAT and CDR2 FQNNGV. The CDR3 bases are TGTGCCAGCAGCTTAGTTCTACAAAGCACAGATACGCAGTATTTT. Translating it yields CASSLVLQSTDTQYF.